The TCR beta chain under discussion was sequenced for a study of cytotoxic CD8 clonotypes in ibrutinib-treated CLL. Study in general: It was after a median roughly eleven months of treatment, range 6 to 36, that response samples were taken. Study-wide points: Contraction or stability on treatment characterized the public clonotypes, which were uncommon.

Regarding this clone: Its antigen remains unknown.

Cryopreserved PBMCs yielded about 2.2 micrograms of genomic DNA for TCR beta libraries. Researchers set a sequencing depth target of 1 in 200,000 to 1 in 1 million T cells. The data were produced by immunoSEQ multiplex PCR, yet TCRdb's version contains in-frame clones alone and is incomplete. The sample has some 140,000 clones, around 80% seen once. Sequencing used PBMCs, obtained after 12 months of ibrutinib treatment. The sequence was collected from a human donor with chronic lymphocytic leukemia.

The chain's CDR3 is CAQGGAVNTEAFF. For the CDR3, the DNA is TGTGCCCAGGGGGGGGCGGTGAACACTGAAGCTTTCTTT. The chain couples TRBV11-3 to TRBJ1-1, with TRBD1 identical over 7 bases. J lost 0 bases, V lost 11 bases, and 6 bases had no gene match. There are 13 residues in the CDR3. CDR1 SGHNT and CDR2 YENEEA come from the germline V gene.